The T cell receptor beta chain described here comes from a study of vaccination effects on CD4 cells after COVID-19. Overall study: All participants had two doses of either the BNT162b2 or mRNA-1273 vaccine.

Pools of viral peptides were used by the ViraFEST assay to expand antigen-specific CD4+ T cells ahead of sequencing. Once cultured for nine to ten days, the cells underwent separation to obtain CD4+ T cells. Each vaccine recipient was nucleocapsid antibody negative and had no prior SARS-CoV-2 infection. Supplemented with around 9.8 IU/ml IL-2 and approximately 9.7 ug/ml peptides, two million PBMC per well were kept in culture. Cultures received IL-2 medium that replaced half the medium on days 3 and 7. This table comes from immunoSEQ multiplex PCR, and its TCRdb copy is limited to in-frame clones, with some not included. Of tens of thousands of clones listed, roughly 70% are singletons. On this clone itself: Its antigen remains unidentified.

Germline V CDR1 and CDR2: SGHNT, YYREEE (reference sequence). This CDR3 contains 12 residues. The V gene lost 2 bases and the J gene lost 10 bases, with 12 bases spanning the gap. The TCR was taken from a human donor who received a COVID-19 vaccine. Sequenced here: CD4+ T cells from PBMCs cultured with SARS-CoV-2 spike peptides, sampled before COVID-19 vaccination. This chain joins TRBV5-4 and TRBJ1-1; a weak D match, TRBD1 (6 bases). The CDR3 loop reads CASSLQGRAAFF. CDR3 DNA sequence: TGTGCCAGCAGCTTACAGGGAAGGGCAGCTTTCTTT.